The TCR beta chain described here comes from a study of regulatory T cells in long-lasting Graves disease. This clonotype was detected ten times or more. Noted time point: newly diagnosed GD, antithyroid drugs for less than 3 months. From RNA extracted from PBMCs, the TCR library was made. TCR beta libraries were built with iRepertoire HTBI primers and Arm-PCR of CDR3 regions. TCRdb re-called the multiplex PCR reads with MiXCR, one entry per CDR3 protein. The sample lists under 450,000 distinct CDR3 sequences; 15% to 20% were seen once. The CDR3 loop spans 14 amino acids. Germline CDR1 is LGHDT and CDR2 is YNNKEL (reference sequence). Trimming took off 3 bases at V and 7 bases at J, with 14 bases between the two ends. The same sample was also used in a study of T cells in Graves' hyperthyroidism and ophthalmopathy.

The sequences come from peripheral blood mononuclear cells (PBMCs), collected at new diagnosis, from a patient treated with antithyroid drugs. The chain combines TRBV3-1 with TRBJ2-3, with D uncertain. The receptor's source is a woman younger than 35 with Graves disease. The CDR3 bases are TGTGCCAGCAGCCACCTTTCCACGAGGCATACGCAGTATTTT. This gives the protein CASSHLSTRHTQYF.